What follows are 18 T cell receptor beta chains derived from one specimen sequenced in a study of beta chain features in type 1 diabetes (dated by TCRdb to the late 2010s). Library preparation was by the immunoSEQ multiplex PCR assay. The entire isolated RNA was reverse transcribed using the High Capacity cDNA Reverse Transcription Kit, and thus expressed TCRB transcripts were sequenced. The source is immuneACCESS, and TCRdb retained only in-frame sequences with V and J called. Part of the clones is not carried over; for the studies checked, unresolved V genes explain less than half of this, and the remainder is unexplained. The sample profile shows around 500,000 clones; about an eighth of them were found once. The ten top clones hold roughly 0.046% of the sample. Sample: naive CD4+ T cells from blood. Explained via the paper, the cell subset or site label denotes: true naive CD4+ T cells. The receptors were sampled from a woman in her late teens or twenties in good health.

This clone came up a few times. V and J are TRBV11-1 and TRBJ2-1; D is unresolved. The length of the CDR3 is 18 residues. Trimming removed 8 bases from V and 0 bases from J, with 23 bases in between. Looked up from germline, CDR1 is SGHAT and CDR2 is FQDESV (reference sequence). This CDR3 reads CASGLANTVGFSYNEQFF. CDR3 DNA: TGTGCCAGCGGCCTGGCGAATACAGTGGGTTTCTCCTACAATGAGCAGTTCTTC.

This sequence joins TRBV29-1 and TRBJ2-5; maybe TRBD1 (6 bases). The germline gives CDR1 SQVTM, CDR2 ANQGSEA. V lost 4 bases and J lost 2, with 14 bases in between. There are 14 residues in the CDR3. This chain's CDR3 is CSVVRDTYQETQYF. The CDR3, as DNA: TGCAGCGTTGTCAGGGACACATATCAAGAGACCCAGTACTTC.

In its sample, this clone was seen a few times. The chain recombines TRBV5-1 with TRBJ1-2; D gene unclear. The CDR3 runs to 13 residues. V lost 4 bases and J 2 bases, leaving 9 bases between the germline ends. Germline CDR1 SGHRS, CDR2 YFSETQ. As DNA, the CDR3 is TGCGCCAGCAGCCGAGTACCCAACTATGGCTACACCTTC. Its translation is CASSRVPNYGYTF.

Regarding this clone: Other DNA sequences of this sample code for an identical CDR3. The chain couples TRBV18 to TRBJ2-7, with D unclear. Germline lookup yields CDR1 KGHSH and CDR2 LQKENI. The CDR3 extends over 12 amino acids. V was pared by 3 bases and J by 0 bases, with 3 bases between. The CDR3, as DNA: TGTGCCAGCTCACCGAGCTCCTACGAGCAGTACGTC. This codes for CASSPSSYEQYV.

The genes are TRBV7-9 and TRBJ1-5; D uncertain. Germline loops: CDR1 SEHNR, CDR2 FQNEAQ (reference sequence). The CDR3 is 14 residues long. V lost 1 base and J 2 bases, leaving 6 bases between the germline ends. CDR3 protein: CASSLGGGNQPQHF. The CDR3 DNA sequence: TGTGCCAGCAGCTTAGGAGGAGGCAATCAGCCCCAGCATTTT.

A few counts support this clone. The gene calls are TRBV4-3 and TRBJ2-7, with D maybe TRBD2 (5 bases). V shed 4 bases and J shed 1 base, with 29 bases lying between them. The CDR3 length is 20 residues. CDR1 is LGHNA, CDR2 YSLEER, per germline. The CDR3 nucleotides read TGCGCCAGCAGCCGATCTATGTCCCCATCCCGTGCACTAGTTTCCTACGAGCAGTACTTC. This sequence encodes CASSRSMSPSRALVSYEQYF.

The V call is TRBV5-4, the J call TRBJ2-1, with TRBD1 identical over 8 bases. The CDR3 loop spans 16 amino acids. CDR1 SGHNT and CDR2 YYREEE come from the germline V gene (reference sequence). The V and J ends lost 3 bases and 0 bases, in that order; junction bases with no gene match: 5. In nucleotides, the CDR3 is TGTGCCAGCAGCTCCAGGACAGGGAACTCCTACAATGAGCAGTTCTTC. This gives the protein CASSSRTGNSYNEQFF.

This clone was recorded a few times. This rearrangement joins TRBV2 to TRBJ1-4; no definite D call. Germline values: CDR1 SNHLY, CDR2 FYNNEI. Trimming cost V 3 bases and J 4 bases, with 9 bases left between them. The CDR3 is 14 residues long. CDR3 loop: CASSDWRNNEKLFF. The CDR3 DNA follows: TGTGCCAGCAGTGACTGGAGGAATAATGAAAAACTGTTTTTT.

Note on this clone: Distinct nucleotide sequences in the sample also encode this CDR3. This chain links TRBV7-9 with TRBJ2-1; tentative D call: TRBD1 (5 bases). CDR1 is SEHNR, CDR2 FQNEAQ, per germline (reference sequence). Trimming cost V 1 base and J 4 bases, with 5 bases left between them. The CDR3 runs to 13 residues. This CDR3 reads CASSLGQYNEQFF. DNA of the CDR3: TGTGCCAGCAGCTTAGGACAGTACAATGAGCAGTTCTTC.

This clone was observed a few times. This chain joins TRBV4-1 and TRBJ2-1, with 11 nucleotides matching TRBD2. The CDR3 consists of 15 residues. CDR1 and CDR2 (germline): MGHRA, YSYEKL. The trim removed 2 bases at V and 9 bases at J, leaving 6 bases unmatched. This CDR3 is CASSQPTSGRVEQFF. CDR3 DNA sequence: TGCGCCAGCAGCCAACCAACTAGCGGGAGAGTTGAGCAGTTCTTC.

In this sample, this clone turned up a few times. The CDR3 sequence: CASRDSIQNIQYF. The CDR3 nucleotides read TGTGCCAGCAGAGACAGTATCCAAAACATTCAGTACTTC. The V gene is TRBV6-5, the J gene TRBJ2-4; possible D gene TRBD1, 5 bases. Germline assignment: CDR1 MNHEY and CDR2 SVGAGI. This CDR3 spans 13 amino acids. V lost 6 bases to trimming and J lost 5 bases, with 11 bases between them.

This clone was detected only a few times. V is TRBV7-9 and J is TRBJ2-5; D may match TRBD1 or TRBD2 (5 bases each). Germline CDR1 reads SEHNR; CDR2 reads FQNEAQ (reference sequence). V dropped 5 bases and J dropped 5 bases, with 15 bases sitting between them. This CDR3 has 14 residues. The CDR3 here is CASSVRGPGETQYF. CDR3 sequence (DNA): TGTGCCAGCAGCGTCCGGGGCCCAGGGGAGACCCAGTACTTC.

The rearrangement joins TRBV9 to TRBJ2-2; 13 bases match TRBD2. V shed 6 bases, J shed 5 bases, and the junction held 4 bases outside the gene matches. The germline V gene has CDR1 SGDLS and CDR2 YYNGEE. This CDR3 has 15 residues. This CDR3 is CASTGTSGITGELFF. In DNA, the CDR3 is TGTGCCAGCACTGGGACTAGCGGGATTACCGGGGAGCTGTTTTTT. The complete variable domain, with remaining parts taken from reference TRBV9 and TRBJ2-2, reads DSGVTQTPKHLITATGQRVTLRCSPRSGDLSVYWYQQSLDQGLQFLIQYYNGEERAKGNILERFSAQQFPDLHSELNLSSLELGDSALYFCASTGTSGITGELFFGEGSRLTVL.

The genes are TRBV30 and TRBJ1-2; D is possibly TRBD1 (5 bases). V lost 1 base to trimming and J lost 0 bases, with 15 bases between them. Germline V gene sequence: CDR1 GTSNPN, CDR2 SVGIG (reference sequence). The CDR3 contains 16 residues. In DNA, the CDR3 is TGTGCCTGGAGTGGGAGGCGAGGGGTAGCTAACTATGGCTACACCTTC. Encoded protein: CAWSGRRGVANYGYTF. Full variable domain (remainder filled in from reference TRBV30 and TRBJ1-2): SQTIHQWPATLVQPVGSPLSLECTVEGTSNPNLYWYRQAAGRGLQLLFYSVGIGQISSEVPQNLSASRPQDRQFILSSKKLLLSDSGFYLCAWSGRRGVANYGYTFGSGTRLTVV.

This chain links TRBV9 with TRBJ1-2, with D uncertain. The length of the CDR3 is 13 residues. Trimming removed 4 bases from V and 5 bases from J, with 12 bases in between. Germline assignment: CDR1 SGDLS and CDR2 YYNGEE. In DNA, the CDR3 is TGTGCCAGCAGCTCTCCTGATTCTTATGGCTACACCTTC. This encodes CASSSPDSYGYTF.

The chain joins TRBV9 to TRBJ1-5; weak D call: TRBD1 (5 bases). The ends were cut back, 2 bases at V and 6 bases at J, with 15 bases in the middle. This CDR3 has 15 residues. In germline, CDR1 is SGDLS, CDR2 YYNGEE. The CDR3 protein is CASSVGAISGQPQHF. The CDR3 bases are TGTGCCAGCAGCGTCGGGGCGATTAGTGGTCAGCCCCAGCATTTT.

This sequence joins TRBV7-3 and TRBJ2-1; the D gene could be TRBD1 or TRBD2 (6 bases each). V lost 4 bases and J lost 0, with 19 bases in between. CDR1 is SGHTA, CDR2 FQGTGA, per germline. CDR3 length equals 18 residues. Here the CDR3 DNA reads TGTGCCAGCAGCTCCTTAGAGGGGGGACGCCCCTCCTACAATGAGCAGTTCTTC. It codes for CASSSLEGGRPSYNEQFF.

This chain links TRBV5-1 with TRBJ2-7; 10 bases align to TRBD1. CDR3 length equals 15 residues. Per germline, CDR1 SGHRS and CDR2 YFSETQ. Trimming took 4 bases from V and 3 from J; bases not matched to a gene: 7. The CDR3 DNA follows: TGCGCCAGCAGCACCCTGACAGGGGGCCTCTACGAGCAGTACTTC. Residues: CASSTLTGGLYEQYF.